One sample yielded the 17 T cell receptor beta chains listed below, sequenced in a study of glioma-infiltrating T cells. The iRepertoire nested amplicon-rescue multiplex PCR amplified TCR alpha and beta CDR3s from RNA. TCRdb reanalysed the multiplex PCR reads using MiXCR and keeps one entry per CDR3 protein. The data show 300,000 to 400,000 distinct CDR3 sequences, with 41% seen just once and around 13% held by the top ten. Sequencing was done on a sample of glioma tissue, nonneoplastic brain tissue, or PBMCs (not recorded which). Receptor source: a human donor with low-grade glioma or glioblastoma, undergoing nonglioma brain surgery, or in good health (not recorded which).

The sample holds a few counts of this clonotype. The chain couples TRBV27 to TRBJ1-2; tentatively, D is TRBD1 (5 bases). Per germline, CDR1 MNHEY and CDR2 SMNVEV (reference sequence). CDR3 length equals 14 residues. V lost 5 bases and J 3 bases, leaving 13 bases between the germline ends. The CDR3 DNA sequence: TGTGCCAGCAGTACCGGGACGGATTACTATGGCTACACCTTC. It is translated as CASSTGTDYYGYTF.

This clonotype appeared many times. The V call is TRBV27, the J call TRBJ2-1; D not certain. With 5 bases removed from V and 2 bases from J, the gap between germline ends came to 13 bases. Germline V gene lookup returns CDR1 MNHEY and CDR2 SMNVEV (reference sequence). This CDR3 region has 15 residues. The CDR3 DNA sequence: TGTGCCAGCAGTCCGGCCACGGAACCCTACAATGAGCAGTTCTTC. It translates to CASSPATEPYNEQFF.

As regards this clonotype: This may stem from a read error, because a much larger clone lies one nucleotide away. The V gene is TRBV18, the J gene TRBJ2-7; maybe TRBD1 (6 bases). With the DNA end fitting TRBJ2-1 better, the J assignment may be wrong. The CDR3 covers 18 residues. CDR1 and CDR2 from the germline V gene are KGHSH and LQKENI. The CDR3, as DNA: TGTGCCAGCTCACCGTTCCTGGACCCTGGGGACACCTACAATGAGCAGTTCTTC. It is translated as CASSPFLDPGDTYNEQFF.

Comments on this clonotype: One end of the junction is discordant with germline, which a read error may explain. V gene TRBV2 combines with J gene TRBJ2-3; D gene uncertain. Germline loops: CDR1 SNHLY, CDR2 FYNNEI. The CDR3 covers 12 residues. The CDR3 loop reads CASSEVADTRYF. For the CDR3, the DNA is TGTGCCAGCAGTGAAGTGGCAGATACGCGGTATTTT.

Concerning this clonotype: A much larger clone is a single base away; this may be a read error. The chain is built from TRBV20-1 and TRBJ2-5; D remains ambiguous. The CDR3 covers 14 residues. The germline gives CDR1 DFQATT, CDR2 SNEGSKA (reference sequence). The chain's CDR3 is CSANLPPVQETQHF. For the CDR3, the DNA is TGCAGTGCTAACCTCCCCCCAGTCCAAGAGACCCAGCACTTC.

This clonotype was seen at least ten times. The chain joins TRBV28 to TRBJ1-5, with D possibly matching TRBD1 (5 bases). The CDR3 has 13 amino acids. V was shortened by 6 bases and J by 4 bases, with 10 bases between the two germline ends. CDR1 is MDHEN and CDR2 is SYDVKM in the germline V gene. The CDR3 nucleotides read TGTGCCAGCAGAATATCAGGGAATCAGCCCCAGCATTTT. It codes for CASRISGNQPQHF.

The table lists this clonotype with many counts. The CDR3 region has the DNA TGTGCCAGCAGTTTGGTACGGAACTCCTACGAGCAGTACTTC. Translated: CASSLVRNSYEQYF. The chain employs TRBV27 and TRBJ2-7, with D uncertain. This CDR3 is 14 amino acids long. The germline V gene encodes CDR1 MNHEY and CDR2 SMNVEV (reference sequence). With 3 bases removed from V and 0 bases from J, the gap between germline ends came to 9 bases.

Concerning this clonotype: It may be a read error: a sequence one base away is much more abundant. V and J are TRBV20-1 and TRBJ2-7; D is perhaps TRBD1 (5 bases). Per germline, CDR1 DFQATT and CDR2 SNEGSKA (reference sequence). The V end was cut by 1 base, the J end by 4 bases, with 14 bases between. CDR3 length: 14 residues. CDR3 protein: CSARGSREMYEQYF. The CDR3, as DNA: TGCAGTGCTAGAGGGAGCAGGGAAATGTACGAGCAGTACTTC.

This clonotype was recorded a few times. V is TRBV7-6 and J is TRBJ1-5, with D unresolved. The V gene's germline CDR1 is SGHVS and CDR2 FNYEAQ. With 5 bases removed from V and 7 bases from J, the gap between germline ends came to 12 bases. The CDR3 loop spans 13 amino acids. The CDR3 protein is CASSVSLWQPQHF. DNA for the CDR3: TGTGCCAGCAGCGTGAGCTTGTGGCAGCCCCAGCATTTT.

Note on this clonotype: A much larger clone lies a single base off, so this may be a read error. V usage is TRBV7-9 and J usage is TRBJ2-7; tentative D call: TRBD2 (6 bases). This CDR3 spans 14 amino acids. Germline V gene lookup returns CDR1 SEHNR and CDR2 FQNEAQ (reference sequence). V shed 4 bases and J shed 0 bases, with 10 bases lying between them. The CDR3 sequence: CASSWGVSSYEQYF. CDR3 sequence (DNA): TGTGCCAGCAGCTGGGGGGTCAGCTCCTACGAGCAGTACTTC.

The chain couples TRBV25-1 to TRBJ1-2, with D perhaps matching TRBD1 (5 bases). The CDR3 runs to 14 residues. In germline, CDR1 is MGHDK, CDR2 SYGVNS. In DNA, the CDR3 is TGTGTTAGTAGTTCACCCCGCGGGGCGTATGGCTACACCTTC. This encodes CVSSSPRGAYGYTF.

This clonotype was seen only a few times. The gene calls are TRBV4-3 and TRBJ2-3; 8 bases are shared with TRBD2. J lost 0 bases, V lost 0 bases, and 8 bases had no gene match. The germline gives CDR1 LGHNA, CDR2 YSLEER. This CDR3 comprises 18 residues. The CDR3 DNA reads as TGCGCCAGCAGCCAAGATAGCTCTAGCGGGCGAAGCACAGATACGCAGTATTTT. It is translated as CASSQDSSSGRSTDTQYF.

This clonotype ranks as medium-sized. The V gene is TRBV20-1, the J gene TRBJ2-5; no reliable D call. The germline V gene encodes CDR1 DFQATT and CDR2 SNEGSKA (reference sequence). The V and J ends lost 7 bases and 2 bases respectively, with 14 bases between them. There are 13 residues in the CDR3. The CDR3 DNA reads TGCAGTGTCGAGATGATAACTCAAGAGACCCAGTACTTC. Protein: CSVEMITQETQYF.

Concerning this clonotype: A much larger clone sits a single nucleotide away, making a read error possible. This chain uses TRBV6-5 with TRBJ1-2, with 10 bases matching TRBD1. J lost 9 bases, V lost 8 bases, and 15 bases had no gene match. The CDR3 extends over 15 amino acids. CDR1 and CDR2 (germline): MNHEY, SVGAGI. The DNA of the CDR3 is TGTGCCAGCCACGGACAGGGGGAGAAGGGTTATTGCTACACCTTC. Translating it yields CASHGQGEKGYCYTF.

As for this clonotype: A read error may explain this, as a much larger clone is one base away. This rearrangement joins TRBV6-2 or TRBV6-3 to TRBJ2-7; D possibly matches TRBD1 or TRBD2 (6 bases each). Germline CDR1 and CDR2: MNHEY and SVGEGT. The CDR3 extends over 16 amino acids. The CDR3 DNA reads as TGTGCCAGCATGGAGCGGAGGGGGTTTAGGAGTTACGAGCGGTACTTC. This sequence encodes CASMERRGFRSYERYF.

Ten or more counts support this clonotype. CDR3 protein: CASSLTYAQYF. The DNA of the CDR3 is TGTGCCAGCAGCCTTACTTATGCCCAGTACTTC. This sequence joins TRBV7-2 and TRBJ2-5; D is unresolved. V lost 5 bases, J lost 9 bases, and 10 bases lay in between. Germline assignment: CDR1 SGHTA and CDR2 FQGNSA. The CDR3 runs to 11 residues.

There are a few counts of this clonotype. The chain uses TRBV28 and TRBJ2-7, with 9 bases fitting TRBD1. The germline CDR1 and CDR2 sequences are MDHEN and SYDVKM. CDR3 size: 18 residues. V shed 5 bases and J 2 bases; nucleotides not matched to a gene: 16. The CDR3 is CASSTHSWDREPTYEQYF. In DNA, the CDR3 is TGTGCCAGCAGTACACACTCTTGGGACAGGGAACCCACCTACGAGCAGTACTTC.